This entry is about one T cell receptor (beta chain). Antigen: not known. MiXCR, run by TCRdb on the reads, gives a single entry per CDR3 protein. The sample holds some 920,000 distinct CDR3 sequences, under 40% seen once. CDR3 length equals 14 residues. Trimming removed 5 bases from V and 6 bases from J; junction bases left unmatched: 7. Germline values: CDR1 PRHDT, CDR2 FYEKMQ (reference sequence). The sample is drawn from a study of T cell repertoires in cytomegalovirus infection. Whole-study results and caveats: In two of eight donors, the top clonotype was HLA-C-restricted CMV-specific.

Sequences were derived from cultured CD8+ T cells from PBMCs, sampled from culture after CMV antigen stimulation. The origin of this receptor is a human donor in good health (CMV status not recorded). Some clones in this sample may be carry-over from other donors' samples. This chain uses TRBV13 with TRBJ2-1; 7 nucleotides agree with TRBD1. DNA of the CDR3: TGTGCCAGCAGCCCGAATCACAGGGGCAATGAGCAGTTCTTC. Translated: CASSPNHRGNEQFF.